What follows are 6 T cell receptor beta chains derived from one specimen sequenced in a study of T cells in Graves' hyperthyroidism and ophthalmopathy. Amplification of TCR beta CDR3 regions was performed using RNA transcripts as template. Carried out on the TCR CDR3, a first-round RT-PCR used the HTBI primer set. One entry per CDR3 protein results from TCRdb running MiXCR on the multiplex PCR reads. The sample holds a few hundred thousand distinct CDR3 sequences, 14% to 15% seen once. Sequencing was done on a sample of blood. These receptors were obtained from a woman between 25 and 40 years old with Graves' hyperthyroidism.

The chain carries TRBV14 and TRBJ1-2, with 7 bases lining up with TRBD1. This CDR3 has 14 residues. Germline V gene sequence: CDR1 SGHDN, CDR2 FVKESK. The V and J ends lost 2 bases and 3 bases, in that order; junction bases with no gene match: 3. In DNA, the CDR3 is TGTGCCAGCAGCCAACCAGGGGGGGACTATGGCTACACCTTC. It specifies CASSQPGGDYGYTF. Complete variable domain (other parts from reference TRBV14 and TRBJ1-2): EAGVTQFPSHSVIEKGQTVTLRCDPISGHDNLYWYRRVMGKEIKFLLHFVKESKQDESGMPNNRFLAERTGGTYSTLKVQPAELEDSGVYFCASSQPGGDYGYTFGSGTRLTVV.

This clonotype was detected ten times or more. The rearrangement joins TRBV4-1 to TRBJ2-7; D unclear. V was cut by 4 bases and J by 0 bases, with 10 bases left in between. Per the germline V gene, CDR1 is MGHRA and CDR2 is YSYEKL. CDR3 length equals 14 residues. CDR3 sequence (DNA): TGCGCCAGCAGCCCTCTGCCGATCTCCTACGAGCAGTACTTC. This codes for CASSPLPISYEQYF.

The chain uses TRBV14 and TRBJ2-2; 14 nucleotides match TRBD2. V shed 5 bases, J shed 5 bases, and the junction held 4 bases outside the gene matches. Germline values: CDR1 SGHDN, CDR2 FVKESK. The CDR3 contains 16 residues. The DNA for the CDR3 is TGTGCCAGCAGCGCGCGACTAGCGGGAGGGACCGGGGAGCTGTTTTTT. Protein product: CASSARLAGGTGELFF.

The DNA for the CDR3 is TGTGCCAGCAGCTCCGGGACTAGCGGAACCTACGAGCAGTACTTC. Translating it yields CASSSGTSGTYEQYF. J is TRBJ2-7 and V is TRBV5-4; 11 nucleotides align to TRBD2. V dropped 3 bases and J dropped 2; count of bases not matched to a gene: 4. CDR1 is SGHNT, CDR2 YYREEE, per germline (reference sequence). The CDR3 is 15 residues long.

Concerning this clonotype: Since a much larger clone is just one base distant, this may be a read error. The V call is TRBV29-1, the J call TRBJ2-7; 7 bases are shared with TRBD1. The J call may be in error: the DNA end matches TRBJ2-1 better. CDR1 SQVTM and CDR2 ANQGSEA come from the germline V gene. This CDR3 is 14 amino acids long. CDR3 bases: TGCAGCGTTGTTCTCCGGGACAGTCCCTACGAGCAGTTCTTC. This translates into CSVVLRDSPYEQFF.

CDR3 protein: CASSDGSNQPQHF. In nucleotides, the CDR3 is TGTGCCAGTTCAGACGGAAGCAATCAGCCCCAGCATTTT. V and J are TRBV18 and TRBJ1-5; unclear D gene. Trimming took 9 bases from V and 1 from J, leaving 10 bases between them. The CDR3 totals 13 residues. From germline, CDR1 is KGHSH and CDR2 LQKENI. Looking up the rest from reference TRBV18 and TRBJ1-5 gives the full variable domain: NAGVMQNPRHLVRRRGQEARLRCSPMKGHSHVYWYRQLPEEGLKFMVYLQKENIIDESGMPKERFSAEFPKEGPSILRIQQVVRGDSAAYFCASSDGSNQPQHFGDGTRLSIL.